This T cell receptor beta chain is from a study of CD8+ T cells in alopecia areata (dated by TCRdb to 2017 to 2018). With regard to the full study: Treated patients were enrolled in an open-label pilot trial of oral tofacitinib, 5 to 10 mg twice daily, for moderate-to-severe alopecia areata. On the human side, TCRbeta sequencing was run on scalp tissue and on sorted CD4+ and CD8+ peripheral blood T cells from healthy controls and from alopecia areata patients with either patchy or totalis/universalis disease. In both human patients and the C3H/HeJ mouse model, the study applied high-throughput TCRbeta sequencing to look at T cell clonal expansion in alopecia areata. Patients received tofacitinib for 6 to 18 months and were then followed off drug for 6 months to check for delayed response and recurrence. Clonality in the scalp was compared among normal scalp (n=4), patchy alopecia areata scalp (n=8), and alopecia totalis/universalis scalp (n=8). For the treated patients, the SALT score, which quantifies what percentage of scalp surface area is affected, served as the measure of disease severity. The RNA source kit depended on sample type: the PAXgene miRNA kit for fixed scalp, the miRNeasy kit for PBMCs, and the RNeasy kit for mouse skin. immunoSEQ multiplex PCR using 35 Vbeta forward primers and 13 Jbeta reverse primers was used to amplify TCRbeta CDR3 regions. Tofacitinib-treated patients had biopsies at baseline and at 4 and 24 weeks of treatment, with a later scalp biopsy in several patients. General findings and caveats noted by the study authors: The treated cohort was small, with a single nonresponder, so links between baseline CD8+ expansion and response need larger studies. Compared with normal scalp, lesional scalp had higher clonality and more expanded CD8+ clones, particularly in alopecia totalis/universalis, a pattern that suggests antigenic drive. Many expanded lesional clones were found to persist in scalp and blood during tofacitinib treatment, and relapse after treatment cessation may be partly explained by this persistence. Tofacitinib significantly decreased scalp clonality and the number of expanded CD8+ clones among the top 100 scalp clones. Compared with mice, TCR sequences shared between patients were less clear, possibly partly because of HLA diversity across the patient population. Resident alphabeta T cells in normal human skin are also sequenced, complicating scalp TCR repertoire analysis, unlike mouse skin dominated by gammadelta T cells.

Comments on this clone: Its antigen target is currently unknown. The record has no base qualities; no much larger clone is one base away.

The treatment or condition tag for this specimen amounts to: oral pan-JAK inhibitor, 5-10 mg twice daily. From alopecia areata patients, peripheral blood was collected along with lesional scalp punch biopsies. PBMCs were isolated by density centrifugation and stained for CD3, CD4 and CD8, and CD4+ and CD8+ T cells were sorted on a FACSAria. The library came from the immunoSEQ multiplex PCR assay. For TCR sequencing, RNA was extracted from every sample and reverse transcribed into cDNA to serve as template. SuperScript III was used to make first-strand cDNA, primed with a 2:1 mix of oligo-dT and random hexamers. A synthetic immune receptor repertoire was used to assess amplification bias, and residual bias was removed computationally. Per the source publication's procedure: Raw reads were preprocessed to remove errors, and CDR3 was defined according to IMGT conventions as the region from the conserved cysteine to phenylalanine. Clonality was computed by normalizing Shannon entropy by log2 of the number of productive unique TCRs and subtracting the result from 1. CD4 or CD8 identity of scalp clones was inferred by cross-referencing scalp TCRbeta sequences with sorted blood CD4 and CD8 repertoires. TCRdb re-hosts the immuneACCESS table, in-frame sequences only. Its copies lack some clones; in the studies checked, an unresolved V gene accounts for under half of them, and the cause for the rest is not known. That table furnishes V, J and clone size, whereas the DNA furnished D and trimming. The table for this sample lists some 200,000 clones; less than 50% of them were counted only once. The ten largest clones capture about 2.6% of the sample.

Trimming accounts for 5 bases at V and 5 bases at J, while the number of junction bases matched to no gene is 11. The CDR3 runs 19 residues from the cysteine to the phenylalanine. Just the 57-base CDR3 DNA is kept, in frame starting at base 1. From a lookup of the germline V gene, CDR1 and CDR2 are SGHTA and FQGTGA. The V and J segments used are TRBV7-3 and TRBJ2-2, with 16 bases aligning to TRBD2. The sample in question was CD4+ T cells sorted from blood, obtained around week 37, from a patient treated with tofacitinib. The sequence came from a human donor with alopecia areata. Here is the DNA: TGTGCCAGCAGCCTCATGGGGACTAGCGGGAGGGCCTCGACCGGGGAGCTGTTTTTT. This translates into CASSLMGTSGRASTGELFF.